This TCR beta chain was profiled in a study of blood T cells in healthy people across ages. Regarding the study as a whole: Observed TCR beta diversity per million T cells went down as age went up. This fall followed a roughly linear course with age. Long-lived donors had more naive CD4+ cells and higher diversity than aged donors.

Looked up from germline, CDR1 is MNHEY and CDR2 is SVGAGI. V was shortened by 2 bases and J by 0 bases, with 15 bases between the two germline ends. The length of the CDR3 is 17 residues. As concerns this clonotype: Its antigen remains unidentified.

Per sample, a minimum of 6 million PBMCs were isolated. A J-beta primer mix and a sample-barcoded 5' primer were used in a second PCR of about 7 to 12 cycles. A template-switch adaptor with 12 random nucleotides tagged each cDNA molecule. MiXCR was run by TCRdb on the 5' RACE reads, yielding one entry per CDR3 protein. The table has hundreds of thousands of distinct CDR3 sequences, more than 45% seen once. The TCR comes from a woman aged 80 or over in good health. The material sequenced was blood. The chain carries TRBV6-5 and TRBJ2-3; D might be TRBD2 (5 bases). The CDR3 loop reads CASSYRGTRESTDTQYF. The CDR3, as DNA: TGTGCCAGCAGTTACCGGGGAACTAGGGAAAGCACAGATACGCAGTATTTT.